This T cell receptor beta chain is drawn from a study of PD-L1 blockade in urothelial cancer. The templates were synthetic TCR analogs, and they were spiked into each PCR. Using immunoSEQ multiplex PCR, the repertoire was profiled, and TCRdb retains in-frame clones only, with some absent. Among tens of thousands of clones listed, approximately 86% were seen once. The CDR3 length is 14 residues. Germline V gives CDR1 MNHEY, CDR2 SMNVEV (reference sequence). The V and J ends lost 5 bases and 5 bases respectively, with 15 bases between them. The input for sequencing was PBMCs, taken around atezolizumab (anti-PD-L1) treatment. The V and J genes are TRBV27 and TRBJ1-1; D remains ambiguous. The receptor's source is a man aged 55 to 69 with urothelial cancer. CDR3 region: CASSPLTGVTEAFF. The DNA of the CDR3 is TGTGCCAGCAGTCCATTAACGGGTGTTACTGAAGCTTTCTTT.